The 6 T cell receptor beta chains reported below all come from one sample, sequenced in a study of cytomegalovirus exposure and HLA in healthy donors. The PCR was carried out with 60 Vbeta primers and 13 Jbeta primers. Profiled with immunoSEQ multiplex PCR; TCRdb holds only in-frame clones, not every one. The repertoire has approximately 150,000 clones, over 65% of them found once; the top ten carry around 3.2%. Material for sequencing was PBMCs. The receptors were gathered from a female donor in good health and CMV-seronegative.

V is TRBV5-1 and J is TRBJ2-3; the D gene is possibly TRBD2 (5 bases). The CDR3 is 13 amino acids. CDR1 and CDR2 (germline): SGHRS, YFSETQ. The V and J ends lost 5 bases and 8 bases respectively, with 15 bases between them. CDR3 region: CASRHPEGGTQYF. CDR3 in DNA: TGCGCCAGCAGACACCCCGAGGGCGGTACGCAGTATTTT.

CDR3 amino acids: CASSKQGWNTDTQYF. DNA of the CDR3: TGCGCCAGCAGCAAACAGGGGTGGAACACAGATACGCAGTATTTT. The chain is built from TRBV5-1 and TRBJ2-3, with 7 positions matching TRBD1. The CDR3 runs to 15 residues. V dropped 4 bases and J dropped 2; count of bases not matched to a gene: 7. CDR1 and CDR2 from the germline V gene are SGHRS and YFSETQ.

The CDR3: CASTPAGLGRNTDTQYF. CDR3 coding DNA: TGTGCCAGCACCCCCGCTGGGCTAGGGAGGAACACAGATACGCAGTATTTT. The chain uses TRBV28 and TRBJ2-3; D perhaps matches TRBD2 (6 bases). The germline V gene encodes CDR1 MDHEN and CDR2 SYDVKM. The CDR3 covers 17 residues. The V and J ends lost 7 bases and 2 bases respectively, with 22 bases between them.

The V gene is TRBV10-2, the J gene TRBJ2-3; 10 nucleotides match TRBD2. With 6 bases clipped from V and 5 bases from J, the junction kept 8 bases outside the gene matches. Germline V lookup: CDR1 WSHSY, CDR2 SAAADI. CDR3 length: 15 amino acids. CDR3: CASRLSGRGIDTQYF. The CDR3 region has the DNA TGCGCCAGCAGGTTAAGCGGGAGGGGGATAGATACGCAGTATTTT.

The chain couples TRBV10-3 to TRBJ2-7, with D hard to call. Germline CDR1 reads ENHRY; CDR2 reads SYGVKD. The V and J ends lost 0 bases and 4 bases respectively, with 4 bases between them. The CDR3 is 12 amino acids. The CDR3 protein is CAISESKYEQYF. In DNA form, the CDR3 reads TGTGCCATCAGTGAGTCCAAATACGAGCAGTACTTC.

The gene calls are TRBV29-1 and TRBJ1-3; the D is unclear. There are 14 residues in the CDR3. The germline gives CDR1 SQVTM, CDR2 ANQGSEA. V was pared by 4 bases and J by 1 base, with 11 bases between. CDR3 DNA: TGCAGCGTTGGGTTGGGCCATTCTGGAAACACCATATATTTT. Translation: CSVGLGHSGNTIYF.